The 26 T cell receptor beta chains below were found in one sample sequenced in a study of CD8 T cells in Susac syndrome. Reverse transcription of 0.5 to 1 ug RNA was performed with random hexamers. TCRdb reanalysed the immunoSEQ multiplex PCR reads using MiXCR and keeps one entry per CDR3 protein. The data contain approximately 170,000 distinct CDR3 sequences, 92% of them seen just once; the ten biggest clones take up around 0.075%. Sample: CD4+ T cells from PBMCs. The receptors were sampled from a human donor in good health.

This sequence joins TRBV29-1 and TRBJ2-1; 15 nucleotides agree with TRBD2. Germline values: CDR1 SQVTM, CDR2 ANQGSEA. V was clipped by 3 bases and J by 0 bases; unmatched bases: 3. This CDR3 is built from 17 residues. The CDR3 protein is CSVEPGLAGGSYNEQFF. CDR3 coding DNA: TGCAGCGTTGAGCCGGGACTAGCGGGAGGCTCCTACAATGAGCAGTTCTTC.

The chain is built from TRBV6-5 and TRBJ1-1, with a possible D match to TRBD1 (6 bases). With 6 bases removed from V and 5 bases from J, the gap between germline ends came to 16 bases. The CDR3 has 14 residues. Germline-derived CDR1 and CDR2 are MNHEY and SVGAGI. The CDR3 DNA is TGTGCCAGCAGACACAGGGCGCCGGGGACTGAAGCTTTCTTT. Translating gives CASRHRAPGTEAFF.

The V call is TRBV20-1, the J call TRBJ1-4; D gene uncertain. Germline-derived CDR1 and CDR2 are DFQATT and SNEGSKA (reference sequence). V lost 5 bases and J lost 4, with 20 bases in between. The CDR3 length is 16 residues. CDR3 DNA sequence: TGCAGTGCTCTCCTCCCCGCCGGACGGCTTAATGAAAAACTGTTTTTT. Protein: CSALLPAGRLNEKLFF.

The chain recombines TRBV9 with TRBJ2-5; a weak D match, TRBD2 (5 bases). Germline V gene data show CDR1 as SGDLS and CDR2 as YYNGEE. The CDR3 contains 13 residues. With 0 bases removed from V and 4 bases from J, the gap between germline ends came to 7 bases. The CDR3 loop is CASSVGGIETQYF. The CDR3 DNA reads as TGTGCCAGCAGCGTAGGAGGGATAGAGACCCAGTACTTC.

The DNA of the CDR3 is TGTGCCAGCAGCAGGACTAGCGGGAGAAGTTACGAGCAGTACTTC. It specifies CASSRTSGRSYEQYF. The V gene is TRBV28, the J gene TRBJ2-7; 13 nucleotides align to TRBD2. V trimming: 6 bases; J trimming: 4 bases; junction bases outside the gene matches: 6. Germline loops: CDR1 MDHEN, CDR2 SYDVKM. The CDR3 is 15 amino acids.

The genes are TRBV28 and TRBJ1-3; D possibly corresponds to TRBD1 (5 bases). The V end lost 1 base, the J end lost 4 bases, and 14 bases lay between the germline ends. CDR1 and CDR2 from the germline V gene are MDHEN and SYDVKM. CDR3 size: 16 residues. CDR3 DNA: TGTGCCAGCAGTTTATCAGATGGGGCAGGGGGAAACACCATATATTTT. As protein: CASSLSDGAGGNTIYF.

The chain is built from TRBV5-1 and TRBJ2-6, with TRBD1 as a possible D gene (5 bases). Germline values: CDR1 SGHRS, CDR2 YFSETQ. CDR3 length: 16 residues. Trimming shortened V by 4 bases and J by 0 bases, and 11 bases separated the two germline ends. The CDR3 sequence: CASSPPGISGANVLTF. DNA of the CDR3: TGCGCCAGCAGCCCACCAGGGATCTCTGGGGCCAACGTCCTGACTTTC.

The rearrangement joins TRBV18 to TRBJ1-4; 7 nucleotides match TRBD1. The germline CDR1 and CDR2 sequences are KGHSH and LQKENI. The CDR3 runs to 16 residues. V lost 3 bases, J lost 6 bases, and 10 bases stayed unmatched. The CDR3 DNA reads as TGTGCCAGCTCACCGTCACAAGGGGGCGCATATGAAAAACTGTTTTTT. Its protein product is CASSPSQGGAYEKLFF.

The chain's CDR3 is CASRFAWVSNEQFF. The DNA for the CDR3 is TGTGCCAGCAGATTCGCGTGGGTTTCCAATGAGCAGTTCTTC. The chain carries TRBV7-9 and TRBJ2-1; no definite D call. Looked up from germline, CDR1 is SEHNR and CDR2 is FQNEAQ (reference sequence). The CDR3 runs to 14 residues. Trimming removed 6 bases from V and 6 bases from J, with 15 bases in between.

This chain joins TRBV4-1 and TRBJ2-2; 7 positions agree with TRBD1. Germline CDR1 reads MGHRA; CDR2 reads YSYEKL. The CDR3 runs to 19 residues. The trim removed 0 bases at V and 4 bases at J, leaving 14 bases unmatched. The chain's CDR3 is CASSQEPGTAHTGTGELFF. CDR3 coding DNA: TGCGCCAGCAGCCAAGAGCCCGGGACAGCCCATACGGGCACCGGGGAGCTGTTTTTT.

The chain joins TRBV5-4 to TRBJ2-5; D tentatively fits TRBD1 or TRBD2 (6 bases each). V lost 3 bases and J 7 bases, leaving 16 bases between the germline ends. Germline CDR1 SGHNT, CDR2 YYREEE (reference sequence). This CDR3 region has 14 residues. CDR3 coding DNA: TGTGCCAGCAGCTCCGGGGGCAGGGAAGTGACCCAGTACTTC. It codes for CASSSGGREVTQYF. Filled out from reference TRBV5-4 and TRBJ2-5, the complete variable domain reads ETGVTQSPTHLIKTRGQQVTLRCSSQSGHNTVSWYQQALGQGPQFIFQYYREEENGRGNFPPRFSGLQFPNYSSELNVNALELDDSALYLCASSSGGREVTQYFGPGTRLLVL.

CDR3 amino acids: CSVDGPSGLSYEQYF. The DNA of the CDR3 is TGCAGCGTTGACGGACCTTCGGGACTCAGCTACGAGCAGTACTTC. This chain uses TRBV29-1 with TRBJ2-7; maybe TRBD2 (6 bases). Germline values: CDR1 SQVTM, CDR2 ANQGSEA. The V and J ends lost 3 bases and 3 bases respectively, with 18 bases between them. The CDR3 is 15 amino acids.

The rearrangement uses TRBV19 and TRBJ2-7; TRBD1 is a possible D gene (5 bases). CDR1 LNHDA and CDR2 SQIVND come from the germline V gene (reference sequence). The V gene lost 3 bases and the J gene lost 3 bases, with 12 bases spanning the gap. The CDR3 has 14 residues. The CDR3 loop is CASSMKKGIYEQYF. CDR3 in DNA: TGTGCCAGTAGTATGAAAAAGGGGATCTACGAGCAGTACTTC.

The V and J genes are TRBV7-9 and TRBJ2-6, with D unresolved. CDR1 and CDR2 from the germline V gene are SEHNR and FQNEAQ (reference sequence). Trimming shortened V by 3 bases and J by 0 bases, and 6 bases separated the two germline ends. The CDR3 totals 15 residues. The CDR3 here is CASSFWVSGANVLTF. In DNA form, the CDR3 reads TGTGCCAGCAGCTTTTGGGTCTCTGGGGCCAACGTCCTGACTTTC.

CDR3 in amino acids: CASSYSTSGGAWETQYF. CDR3 DNA sequence: TGTGCCAGCAGTTACTCGACTAGCGGGGGGGCGTGGGAGACCCAGTACTTC. The chain links TRBV6-5 to TRBJ2-5; 14 bases are a match to TRBD2. V was clipped by 0 bases and J by 5 bases; unmatched bases: 5. CDR3 length equals 17 residues. Germline values: CDR1 MNHEY, CDR2 SVGAGI.

This chain uses TRBV2 with TRBJ2-7; no clear D gene. Germline assignment: CDR1 SNHLY and CDR2 FYNNEI. CDR3 length equals 11 residues. Between the trimmed V and J ends, which lost 3 bases and 5 bases, there was a span of 5 bases. The CDR3 DNA follows: TGTGCCAGCAGTGATGGCAACGAGCAGTACTTC. Translation gives CASSDGNEQYF.

The chain uses TRBV18 and TRBJ2-7, with TRBD1 matching over 8 bases. Germline CDR1 KGHSH, CDR2 LQKENI. With V trimmed by 4 bases and J by 1 base, 3 bases remained unmatched. This CDR3 has 14 amino acids. Here the CDR3 DNA reads TGTGCCAGCTCACGTCGACAGGGGTCCTACGAGCAGTACTTC. Its protein product is CASSRRQGSYEQYF.

The rearrangement joins TRBV5-1 to TRBJ2-1; possible D gene TRBD2, 7 bases. Between the trimmed V and J ends, which lost 1 base and 4 bases, there was a span of 15 bases. Germline CDR1 and CDR2: SGHRS and YFSETQ. The CDR3 is made up of 16 amino acids. For the CDR3, the DNA is TGCGCCAGCAGCTTGCTTGGGGGGGCAGGTTACAATGAGCAGTTCTTC. Translation: CASSLLGGAGYNEQFF.

This chain joins TRBV27 and TRBJ2-5; D call uncertain. Germline V gene lookup returns CDR1 MNHEY and CDR2 SMNVEV (reference sequence). The CDR3 is 12 residues long. V lost 0 bases to trimming and J lost 4 bases, with 3 bases between them. The CDR3 is CASSLSGETQYF. The CDR3 region has the DNA TGTGCCAGCAGTTTATCTGGAGAGACCCAGTACTTC.

This chain connects TRBV5-1 to TRBJ2-7; D is undetermined. The CDR3 length is 11 residues. Germline assignment: CDR1 SGHRS and CDR2 YFSETQ. V was clipped by 4 bases and J by 0 bases, with 2 bases between them. CDR3 region: CASSDSYEQYF. The CDR3 DNA reads as TGCGCCAGCAGCGACTCCTACGAGCAGTACTTC.

The V and J genes are TRBV5-1 and TRBJ2-2; D assignment may be TRBD1 or TRBD2 (6 bases each). The CDR3 extends over 17 amino acids. V lost 4 bases and J lost 7, with 23 bases in between. CDR1 and CDR2 from the germline V gene are SGHRS and YFSETQ. The CDR3 reads CASSLYLKGEVGGELFF. In DNA, the CDR3 is TGCGCCAGCAGCCTATACTTGAAGGGGGAGGTCGGCGGGGAGCTGTTTTTT.

The sample holds a few counts of this clonotype. The chain is built from TRBV30 and TRBJ1-6; no firm D call. CDR1 is GTSNPN and CDR2 is SVGIG in the germline V gene (reference sequence). Trimming left V 4 bases short and J 8 bases short, with 6 bases between. The CDR3 has 11 amino acids. The CDR3 spells CAWMFDSPLHF. The CDR3 nucleotides are TGTGCCTGGATGTTTGATTCACCCCTCCACTTT.

This clonotype came up once. The genes are TRBV29-1 and TRBJ1-2; D remains unclear. The CDR3 is 10 amino acids. V was trimmed by 3 bases and J by 8 bases, leaving 7 bases between them. Germline CDR1 is SQVTM and CDR2 is ANQGSEA. This CDR3 reads CSVDGGGYTF. For the CDR3, the DNA is TGCAGCGTTGATGGAGGGGGCTACACCTTC. Drawing the rest from reference TRBV29-1 and TRBJ1-2, the complete variable domain is SAVISQKPSRDICQRGTSLTIQCQVDSQVTMMFWYRQQPGQSLTLIATANQGSEATYESGFVIDKFPISRPNLTFSTLTVSNMSPEDSSIYLCSVDGGGYTFGSGTRLTVV.

The genes are TRBV7-3 and TRBJ2-1, with a weak D call TRBD1 (6 bases). The CDR3 is 15 residues long. Trimming removed 4 bases from V and 8 bases from J, with 18 bases in between. Per germline, CDR1 SGHTA and CDR2 FQGTGA. CDR3 nucleotide sequence: TGTGCCAGCAGCTCAGGGGCAGGCCGTGGGCATGAGCAGTTCTTC. As protein: CASSSGAGRGHEQFF.

The chain uses TRBV20-1 and TRBJ2-7; TRBD2 matches 9 bases. Looked up from germline, CDR1 is DFQATT and CDR2 is SNEGSKA (reference sequence). CDR3 length: 15 amino acids. The J segment lost 6 bases and the V segment lost 5 bases, leaving 14 bases of the junction unmatched. The CDR3 nucleotides read TGCAGTGCTCTAACTCTCGGGACTAGCTCGGGCGAGCAGTACTTC. This sequence encodes CSALTLGTSSGEQYF.

The chain uses TRBV20-1 and TRBJ1-6; a weak D match, TRBD1 (5 bases). The V and J ends lost 6 bases and 0 bases respectively, with 15 bases between them. The CDR3 runs 16 residues. CDR1 and CDR2 (germline): DFQATT, SNEGSKA (reference sequence). Here the CDR3 reads CSARKDTSSYNSPLHF. The CDR3 DNA sequence: TGCAGTGCCCGTAAGGACACCAGCTCCTATAATTCACCCCTCCACTTT.